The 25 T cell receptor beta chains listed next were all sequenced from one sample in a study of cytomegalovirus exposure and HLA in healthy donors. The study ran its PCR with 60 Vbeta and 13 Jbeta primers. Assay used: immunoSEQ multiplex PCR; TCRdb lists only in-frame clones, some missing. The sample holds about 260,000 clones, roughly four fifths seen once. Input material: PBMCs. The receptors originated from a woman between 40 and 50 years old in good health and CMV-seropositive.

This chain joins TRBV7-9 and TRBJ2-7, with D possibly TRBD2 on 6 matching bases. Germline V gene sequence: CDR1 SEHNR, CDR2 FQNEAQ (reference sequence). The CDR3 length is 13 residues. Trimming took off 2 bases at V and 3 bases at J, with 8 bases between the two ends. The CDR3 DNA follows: TGTGCCAGCAGCTTAACTAGCAACTACGAGCAGTACTTC. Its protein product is CASSLTSNYEQYF.

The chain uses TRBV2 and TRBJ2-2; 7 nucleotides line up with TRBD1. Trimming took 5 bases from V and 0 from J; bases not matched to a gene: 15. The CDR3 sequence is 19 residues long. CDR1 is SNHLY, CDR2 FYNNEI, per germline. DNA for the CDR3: TGTGCCAGCAGTATACACCCCCCTAACACAGGGGCGAACACCGGGGAGCTGTTTTTT. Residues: CASSIHPPNTGANTGELFF.

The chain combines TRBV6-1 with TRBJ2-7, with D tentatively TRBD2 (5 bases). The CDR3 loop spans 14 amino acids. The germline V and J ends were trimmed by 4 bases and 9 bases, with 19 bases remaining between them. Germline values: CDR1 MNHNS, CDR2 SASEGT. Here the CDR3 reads CASSVRTAIVAQYF. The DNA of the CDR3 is TGTGCCAGCAGTGTACGGACTGCAATAGTCGCGCAGTACTTC.

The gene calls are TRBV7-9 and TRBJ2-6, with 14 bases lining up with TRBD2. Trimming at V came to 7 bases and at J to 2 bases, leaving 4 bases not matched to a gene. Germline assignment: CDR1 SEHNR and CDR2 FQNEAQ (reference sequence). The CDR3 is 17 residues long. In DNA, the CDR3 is TGTGCCAGCACGGGGACTAGCGGGAGCGCTGGGGCCAACGTCCTGACTTTC. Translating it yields CASTGTSGSAGANVLTF.

Here the CDR3 DNA reads TGTGCCAGCAGCACGGACAGGGTAGCAGGAAACACCATATATTTT. Translation: CASSTDRVAGNTIYF. The chain employs TRBV28 and TRBJ1-3, with 8 bases identical to TRBD1. The CDR3 sequence is 15 residues long. Looked up from germline, CDR1 is MDHEN and CDR2 is SYDVKM. V was clipped by 6 bases and J by 4 bases; unmatched bases: 8. Full variable domain (rest looked up from reference TRBV28 and TRBJ1-3): DVKVTQSSRYLVKRTGEKVFLECVQDMDHENMFWYRQDPGLGLRLIYFSYDVKMKEKGDIPEGYSVSREKKERFSLILESASTNQTSMYLCASSTDRVAGNTIYFGEGSWLTVV.

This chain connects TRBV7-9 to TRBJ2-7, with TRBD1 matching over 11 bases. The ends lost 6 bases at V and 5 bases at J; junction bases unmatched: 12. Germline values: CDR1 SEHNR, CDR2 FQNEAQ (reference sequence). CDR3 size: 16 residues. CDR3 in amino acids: CASRLPPGQGGNEQYF. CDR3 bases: TGTGCCAGCAGGTTGCCTCCGGGACAGGGGGGCAACGAGCAGTACTTC.

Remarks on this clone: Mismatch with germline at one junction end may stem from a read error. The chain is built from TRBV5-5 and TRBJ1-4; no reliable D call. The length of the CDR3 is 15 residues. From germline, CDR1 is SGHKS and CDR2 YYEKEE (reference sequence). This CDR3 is CASSPNNMESEKLFF. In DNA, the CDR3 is TGCGCCAGCAGCCCGAACAACATGGAGTCCGAAAAACTGTTTTTT.

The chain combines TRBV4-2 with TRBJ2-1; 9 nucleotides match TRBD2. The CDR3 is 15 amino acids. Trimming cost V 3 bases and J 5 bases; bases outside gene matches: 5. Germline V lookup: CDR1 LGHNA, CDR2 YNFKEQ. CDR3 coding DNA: TGTGCCAGCAGCCAGCCCGGGACTAGCAACAATGAGCAGTTCTTC. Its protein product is CASSQPGTSNNEQFF.

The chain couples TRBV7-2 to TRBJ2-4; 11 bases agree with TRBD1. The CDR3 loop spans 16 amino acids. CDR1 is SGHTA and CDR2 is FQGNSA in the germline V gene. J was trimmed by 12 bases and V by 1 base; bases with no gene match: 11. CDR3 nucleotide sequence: TGTGCCAGCAGCTTAGAGGCCGGGACAGGGGGGGACAGTCAGTACTTC. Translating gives CASSLEAGTGGDSQYF. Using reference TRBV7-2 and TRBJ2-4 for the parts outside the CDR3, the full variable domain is GAGVSQSPSNKVTEKGKDVELRCDPISGHTALYWYRQSLGQGLEFLIYFQGNSAPDKSGLPSDRFSAERTGGSVSTLTIQRTQQEDSAVYLCASSLEAGTGGDSQYFGAGTRLSVL.

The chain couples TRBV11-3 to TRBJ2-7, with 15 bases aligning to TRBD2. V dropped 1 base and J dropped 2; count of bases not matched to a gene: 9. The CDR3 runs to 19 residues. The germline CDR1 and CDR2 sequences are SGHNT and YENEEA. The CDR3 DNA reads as TGTGCCAGCAGCTTAGCCGGACTAGCGGGAGGGCCTCATCCCTACGAGCAGTACTTC. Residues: CASSLAGLAGGPHPYEQYF.

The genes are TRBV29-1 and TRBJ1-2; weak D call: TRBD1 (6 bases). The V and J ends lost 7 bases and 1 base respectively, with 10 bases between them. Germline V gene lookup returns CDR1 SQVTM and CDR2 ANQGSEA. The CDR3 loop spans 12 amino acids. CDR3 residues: CSALQGNYGYTF. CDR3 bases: TGCAGCGCCTTACAGGGTAACTATGGCTACACCTTC.

The CDR3 protein is CASSLLLIAGNTIYF. CDR3 nucleotides: TGTGCCAGCAGCTTGTTGCTGATCGCGGGAAACACCATATATTTT. V gene TRBV5-5 combines with J gene TRBJ1-3, with D hard to call. Trimming removed 1 base at V and 4 bases at J, with 12 bases between. Per germline, CDR1 SGHKS and CDR2 YYEKEE (reference sequence). The CDR3 is 15 residues long.

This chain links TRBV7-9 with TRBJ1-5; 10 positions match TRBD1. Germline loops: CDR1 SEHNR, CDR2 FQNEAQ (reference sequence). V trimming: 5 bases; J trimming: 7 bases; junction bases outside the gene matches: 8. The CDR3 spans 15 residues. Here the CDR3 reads CASSIGTGAGQPQHF. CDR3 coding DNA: TGTGCCAGCAGCATCGGGACAGGGGCAGGGCAGCCCCAGCATTTT.

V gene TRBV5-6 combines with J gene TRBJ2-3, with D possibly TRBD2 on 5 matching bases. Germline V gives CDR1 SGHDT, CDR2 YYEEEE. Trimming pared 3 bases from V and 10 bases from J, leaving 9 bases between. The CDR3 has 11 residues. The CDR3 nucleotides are TGTGCCAGCAGCTGGGGAGAGGCGCAGTATTTT. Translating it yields CASSWGEAQYF.

The CDR3 spells CASSQDTRAGYGTGELFF. The CDR3 region has the DNA TGTGCCAGCAGCCAAGATACCCGAGCGGGATATGGGACCGGGGAGCTGTTTTTT. The V gene is TRBV4-2, the J gene TRBJ2-2, with 7 nucleotides matching TRBD2. Per germline, CDR1 LGHNA and CDR2 YNFKEQ. With V trimmed by 0 bases and J by 5 bases, 12 bases remained unmatched. The CDR3 has 18 amino acids.

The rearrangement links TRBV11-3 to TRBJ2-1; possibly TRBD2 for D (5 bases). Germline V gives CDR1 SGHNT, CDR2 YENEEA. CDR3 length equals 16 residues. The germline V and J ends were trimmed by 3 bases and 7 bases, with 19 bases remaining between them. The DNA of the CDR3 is TGTGCCAGCAGCTTTTTAGCGCGACCCGTAGGGAATGAGCAGTTCTTC. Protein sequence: CASSFLARPVGNEQFF.

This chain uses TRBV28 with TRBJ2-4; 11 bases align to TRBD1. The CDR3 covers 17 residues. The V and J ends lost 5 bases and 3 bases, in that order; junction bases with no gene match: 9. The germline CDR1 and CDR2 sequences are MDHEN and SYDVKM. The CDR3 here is CASSPQRTGGGKNIQYF. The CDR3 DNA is TGTGCCAGCAGTCCACAACGGACAGGGGGCGGCAAAAACATTCAGTACTTC.

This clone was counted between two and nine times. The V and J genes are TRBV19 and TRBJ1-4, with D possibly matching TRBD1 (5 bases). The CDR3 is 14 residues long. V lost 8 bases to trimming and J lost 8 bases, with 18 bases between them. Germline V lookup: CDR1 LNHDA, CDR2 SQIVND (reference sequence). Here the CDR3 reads CASRYGTEAEKLFF. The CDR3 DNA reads TGTGCCAGTCGGTACGGGACTGAAGCGGAAAAACTGTTTTTT.

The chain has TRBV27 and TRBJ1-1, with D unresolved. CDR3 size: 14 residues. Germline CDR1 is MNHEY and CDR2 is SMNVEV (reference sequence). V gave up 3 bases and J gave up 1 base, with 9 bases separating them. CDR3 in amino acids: CASSFRPGNTEAFF. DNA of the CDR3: TGTGCCAGCAGTTTTCGGCCGGGGAACACTGAAGCTTTCTTT.

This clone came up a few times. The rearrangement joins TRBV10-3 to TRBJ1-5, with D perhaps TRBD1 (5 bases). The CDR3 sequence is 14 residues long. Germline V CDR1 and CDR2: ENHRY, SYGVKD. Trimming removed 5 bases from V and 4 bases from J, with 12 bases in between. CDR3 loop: CAISQGAANQPQHF. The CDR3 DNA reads TGTGCCATCAGTCAAGGGGCGGCTAATCAGCCCCAGCATTTT.

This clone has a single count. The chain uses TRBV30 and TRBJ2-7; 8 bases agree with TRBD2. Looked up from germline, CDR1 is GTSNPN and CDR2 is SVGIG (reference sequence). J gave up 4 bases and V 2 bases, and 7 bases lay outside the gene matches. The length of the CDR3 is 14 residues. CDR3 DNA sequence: TGTGCCTGGAGTAAATTAGCGGGACGGTACGAGCAGTACTTC. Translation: CAWSKLAGRYEQYF.

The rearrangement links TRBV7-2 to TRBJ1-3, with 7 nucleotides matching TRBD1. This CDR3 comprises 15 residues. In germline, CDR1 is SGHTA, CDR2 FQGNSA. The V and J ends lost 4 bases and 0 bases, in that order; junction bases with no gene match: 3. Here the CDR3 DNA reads TGTGCCAGCAGCTCGGGACAGAGCTCTGGAAACACCATATATTTT. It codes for CASSSGQSSGNTIYF.

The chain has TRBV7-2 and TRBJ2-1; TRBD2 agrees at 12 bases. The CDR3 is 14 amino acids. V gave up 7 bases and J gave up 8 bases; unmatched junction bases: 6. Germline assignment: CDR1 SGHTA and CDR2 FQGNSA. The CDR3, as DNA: TGTGCCAGCACTCGACTAGCGGGAGCCCATGAGCAGTTCTTC. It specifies CASTRLAGAHEQFF.

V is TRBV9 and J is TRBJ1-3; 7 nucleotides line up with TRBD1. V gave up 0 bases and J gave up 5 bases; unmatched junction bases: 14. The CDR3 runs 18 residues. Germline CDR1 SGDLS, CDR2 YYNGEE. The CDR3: CASSVEGNPGTERNTIYF. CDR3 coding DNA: TGTGCCAGCAGCGTAGAGGGAAACCCCGGGACAGAGAGAAACACCATATATTTT.

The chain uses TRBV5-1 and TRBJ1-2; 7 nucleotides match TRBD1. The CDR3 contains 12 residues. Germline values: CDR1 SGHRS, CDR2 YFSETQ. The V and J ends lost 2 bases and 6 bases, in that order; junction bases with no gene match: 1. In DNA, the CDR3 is TGCGCCAGCAGCTTACAGGGGAATGGCTACACCTTC. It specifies CASSLQGNGYTF.